This note documents a single TCR beta chain sequence. Antigen specificity is unknown. Noted time point: after dendritic cell vaccination, including at tumor progression/relapse. The sample is drawn from a study of glioma-infiltrating T cells after dendritic cell vaccination. Findings and caveats of the study: Higher pretreatment TIL content predicted longer progression-free time and survival. No direct clonality-survival link was found; a diverse polyclonal response may matter.

Data came from immunoSEQ multiplex PCR; TCRdb stores just in-frame clones and leaves some out. The sample has approximately 85,000 clones, 85% seen once. The germline V gene has CDR1 SGDLS and CDR2 YYNGEE. This CDR3 contains 15 residues. Germline trimming cut 6 bases from V and 1 base from J; bases unmatched to any gene: 5. The starting material was blood, obtained after dendritic cell vaccination. The sequence derives from a human donor with glioblastoma. V gene TRBV9 combines with J gene TRBJ2-2; 8 positions agree with TRBD1. The CDR3 nucleotides read TGTGCCAGCACCGAGACAGGGGTGAACACCGGGGAGCTGTTTTTT. Translation: CASTETGVNTGELFF. The complete variable domain, with remaining parts taken from reference TRBV9 and TRBJ2-2, reads DSGVTQTPKHLITATGQRVTLRCSPRSGDLSVYWYQQSLDQGLQFLIQYYNGEERAKGNILERFSAQQFPDLHSELNLSSLELGDSALYFCASTETGVNTGELFFGEGSRLTVL.